The 2 T cell receptor beta chains reported below all come from one sample, sequenced in a study of T cell changes during pregnancy in multiple sclerosis. TCRdb's copy holds only in-frame clones and misses some; the assay was immunoSEQ multiplex PCR. The data hold 85,000 to 120,000 clones, with about 90% observed a single time. The material was peripheral blood, obtained after pregnancy. These receptors came from a female donor with multiple sclerosis, enrolled in a pregnancy study.

The chain combines TRBV6-1 with TRBJ2-5; D is undetermined. V lost 3 bases to trimming and J lost 7 bases, with 15 bases between them. The V gene's germline CDR1 is MNHNS and CDR2 SASEGT. This CDR3 comprises 14 residues. CDR3 sequence reads: CASSEASALGTQYF. The CDR3 DNA follows: TGTGCCAGCAGTGAGGCGTCAGCCCTAGGGACCCAGTACTTC.

The chain is built from TRBV5-5 and TRBJ2-7, with 8 bases identical to TRBD2. The CDR3 extends over 15 amino acids. Germline values: CDR1 SGHKS, CDR2 YYEKEE (reference sequence). Trimming took 0 bases from V and 2 from J; bases not matched to a gene: 4. The CDR3 DNA follows: TGTGCCAGCAGCTTGGGCGGGGGGTCAACCTACGAGCAGTACTTC. Residues: CASSLGGGSTYEQYF.